This T cell receptor beta chain was found in a study of cytomegalovirus exposure and HLA in healthy donors. The CDR3 spans 13 residues. Trimming removed 5 bases at V and 5 bases at J, with 12 bases between. Germline loops: CDR1 SGHTA, CDR2 FQGNSA. The PCR contained 60 Vbeta and 13 Jbeta primers. Produced via immunoSEQ multiplex PCR; TCRdb's table is partial and in-frame only. The repertoire holds some 190,000 clones, with around 77% as singletons. The V gene is TRBV7-2, the J gene TRBJ1-1, with TRBD1 as a possible D gene (6 bases). This TCR was recovered from a woman in her late teens or twenties in good health and CMV-seronegative. Material: PBMCs. The CDR3 coding sequence is TGTGCCAGCAGCACAGGGTTGTGGACTGAAGCTTTCTTT. Its protein is CASSTGLWTEAFF.